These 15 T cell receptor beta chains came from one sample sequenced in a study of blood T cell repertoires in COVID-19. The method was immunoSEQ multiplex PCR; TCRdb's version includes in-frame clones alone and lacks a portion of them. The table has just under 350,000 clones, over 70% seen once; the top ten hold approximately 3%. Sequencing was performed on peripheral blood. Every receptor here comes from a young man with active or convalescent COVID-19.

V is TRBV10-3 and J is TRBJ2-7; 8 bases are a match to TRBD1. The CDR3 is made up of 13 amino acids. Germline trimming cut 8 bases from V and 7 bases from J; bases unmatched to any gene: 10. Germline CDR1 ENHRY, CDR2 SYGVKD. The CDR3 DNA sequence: TGTGCCATCGGCCAGACAGGGGTGGGAGAGCAGTACTTC. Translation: CAIGQTGVGEQYF.

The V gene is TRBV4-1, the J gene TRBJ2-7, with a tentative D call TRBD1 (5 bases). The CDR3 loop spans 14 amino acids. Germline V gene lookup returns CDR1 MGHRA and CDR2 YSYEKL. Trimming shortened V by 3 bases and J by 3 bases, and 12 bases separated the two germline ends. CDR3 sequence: CASSQETVHYEQYF. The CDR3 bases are TGCGCCAGCAGCCAGGAGACAGTGCACTACGAGCAGTACTTC.

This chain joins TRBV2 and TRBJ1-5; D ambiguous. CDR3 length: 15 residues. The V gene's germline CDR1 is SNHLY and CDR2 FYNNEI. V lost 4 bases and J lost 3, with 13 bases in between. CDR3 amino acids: CASSVAGRDNQPQHF. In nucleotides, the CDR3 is TGTGCCAGCAGTGTTGCAGGCCGAGACAATCAGCCCCAGCATTTT.

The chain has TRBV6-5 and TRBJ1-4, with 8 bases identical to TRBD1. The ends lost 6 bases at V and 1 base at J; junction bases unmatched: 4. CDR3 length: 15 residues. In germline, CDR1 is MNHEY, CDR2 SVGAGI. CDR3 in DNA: TGTGCCAGCAGCAGACAGGGGTTAACTAATGAAAAACTGTTTTTT. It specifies CASSRQGLTNEKLFF.

CDR3 nucleotide sequence: TGTGCCAGCAGCGCTGGGACAACCAGCCTACTGGAGACCCAGTACTTC. It translates to CASSAGTTSLLETQYF. V is TRBV7-3 and J is TRBJ2-5; the D gene is possibly TRBD1 (6 bases). V shed 5 bases and J shed 5 bases, with 21 bases lying between them. The CDR3 has 16 residues. Germline V lookup: CDR1 SGHTA, CDR2 FQGTGA.

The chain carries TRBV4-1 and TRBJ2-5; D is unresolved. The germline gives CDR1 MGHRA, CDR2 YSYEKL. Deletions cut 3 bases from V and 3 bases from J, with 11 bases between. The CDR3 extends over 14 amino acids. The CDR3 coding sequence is TGCGCCAGCAGCCATCACGGGTTGAAAGAGACCCAGTACTTC. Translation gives CASSHHGLKETQYF.

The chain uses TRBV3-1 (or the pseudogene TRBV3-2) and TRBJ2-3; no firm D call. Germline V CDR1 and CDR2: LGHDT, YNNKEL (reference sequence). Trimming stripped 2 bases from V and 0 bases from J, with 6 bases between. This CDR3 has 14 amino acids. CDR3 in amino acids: CASSQKTSTDTQYF. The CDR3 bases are TGTGCCAGCAGCCAAAAGACTAGCACAGATACGCAGTATTTT.

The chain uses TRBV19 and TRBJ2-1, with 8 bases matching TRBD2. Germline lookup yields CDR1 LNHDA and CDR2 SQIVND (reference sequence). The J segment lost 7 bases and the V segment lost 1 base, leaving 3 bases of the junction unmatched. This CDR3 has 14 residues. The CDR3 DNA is TGTGCCAGTAGTATAGGGACTAGCTGGAATGAGCAGTTCTTC. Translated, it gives CASSIGTSWNEQFF.

The CDR3 spells CASNGGVWGTEAFF. For the CDR3, the DNA is TGTGCCAGCAACGGGGGGGTGTGGGGGACTGAAGCTTTCTTT. The chain links TRBV27 to TRBJ1-1; weak D call: TRBD1 (5 bases). CDR3 length equals 14 residues. V shed 7 bases and J shed 5 bases, with 17 bases lying between them. CDR1 and CDR2 from the germline V gene are MNHEY and SMNVEV (reference sequence).

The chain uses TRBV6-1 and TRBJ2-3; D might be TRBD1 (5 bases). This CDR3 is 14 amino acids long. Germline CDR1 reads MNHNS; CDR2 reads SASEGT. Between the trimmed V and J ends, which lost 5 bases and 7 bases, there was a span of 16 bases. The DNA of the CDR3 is TGTGCCAGCAGTTCTTGGACAAAATCGAATACGCAGTATTTT. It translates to CASSSWTKSNTQYF.

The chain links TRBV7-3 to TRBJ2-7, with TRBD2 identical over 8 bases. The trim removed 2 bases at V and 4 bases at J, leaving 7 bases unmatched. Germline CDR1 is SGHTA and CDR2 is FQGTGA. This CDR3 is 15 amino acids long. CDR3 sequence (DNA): TGTGCCAGCAGCTTAGGGGGGAGCGGGAGTTACGAGCAGTACTTC. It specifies CASSLGGSGSYEQYF.

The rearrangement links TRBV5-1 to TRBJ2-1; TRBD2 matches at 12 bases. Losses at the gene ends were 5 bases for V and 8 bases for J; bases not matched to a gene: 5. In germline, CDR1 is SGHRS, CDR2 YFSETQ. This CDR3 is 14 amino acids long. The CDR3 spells CASRTSGGRDEQFF. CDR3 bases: TGCGCCAGCAGGACTAGCGGGGGCCGGGATGAGCAGTTCTTC.

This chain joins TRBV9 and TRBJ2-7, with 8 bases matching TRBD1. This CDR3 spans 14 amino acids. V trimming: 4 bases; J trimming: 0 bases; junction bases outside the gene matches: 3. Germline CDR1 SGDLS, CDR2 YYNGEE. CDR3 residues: CASSPGQVSYEQYF. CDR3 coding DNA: TGTGCCAGCAGCCCGGGACAGGTCTCCTACGAGCAGTACTTC.

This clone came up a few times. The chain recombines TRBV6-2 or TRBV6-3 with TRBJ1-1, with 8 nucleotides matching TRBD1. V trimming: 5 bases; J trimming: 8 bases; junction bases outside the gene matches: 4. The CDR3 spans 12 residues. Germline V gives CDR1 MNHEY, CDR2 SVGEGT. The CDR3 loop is CASSGWDREAFF. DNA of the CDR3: TGTGCCAGCAGTGGGTGGGACAGGGAAGCTTTCTTT.

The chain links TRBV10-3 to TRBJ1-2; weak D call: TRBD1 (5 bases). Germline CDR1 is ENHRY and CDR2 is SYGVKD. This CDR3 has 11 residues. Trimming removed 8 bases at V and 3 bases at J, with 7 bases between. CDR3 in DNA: TGTGCCATCGGGGCTGACTATGGCTACACCTTC. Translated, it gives CAIGADYGYTF.